These 25 T cell receptor beta chains share one sample of origin, sequenced in a study of blood T cells in healthy people across ages. The second PCR ran 7 to 11 cycles with a sample-barcoded 5' primer and J-beta primers. TCRdb reprocessed the 5' RACE reads via MiXCR and lists one record per CDR3 protein. Of hundreds of thousands of distinct CDR3 sequences listed, 40% to 50% are singletons. Source material: blood. The receptors originated from a man at least 80 years old in good health.

This clonotype was observed a single time. CDR3 in DNA: TGCGCCAGCAGCTTCGGGGCAGGTATGAACACTGAAGCTTTCTTT. It translates to CASSFGAGMNTEAFF. The V gene is TRBV5-1, the J gene TRBJ1-1, with D possibly being TRBD1 (5 bases). Trimming took off 2 bases at V and 0 bases at J, with 11 bases between the two ends. The CDR3 is 15 amino acids. Germline V gene data show CDR1 as SGHRS and CDR2 as YFSETQ.

The V call is TRBV20-1, the J call TRBJ2-5; a weak D match, TRBD1 (5 bases). There are 14 residues in the CDR3. The V end lost 6 bases, the J end lost 5 bases, and 19 bases lay between the germline ends. Germline loops: CDR1 DFQATT, CDR2 SNEGSKA (reference sequence). The CDR3 DNA reads as TGCAGTGCCCCAACCCCTTCAGGGTGGGAGACCCAGTACTTC. This encodes CSAPTPSGWETQYF.

This clonotype has only a few counts. As DNA, the CDR3 is TGTGCCACCAGTCCCGGGAGGGCCGTCGATGAGCAGTTCTTC. Encoded protein: CATSPGRAVDEQFF. The chain recombines TRBV24-1 with TRBJ2-1; 8 nucleotides align to TRBD2. The CDR3 has 14 residues. Germline assignment: CDR1 KGHDR and CDR2 SFDVKD. Trimming at V came to 6 bases and at J to 8 bases, leaving 8 bases not matched to a gene.

This clonotype has at least ten counts. The chain carries TRBV20-1 and TRBJ2-1; 9 bases fit TRBD1. The CDR3 is 15 residues long. Germline CDR1 is DFQATT and CDR2 is SNEGSKA (reference sequence). Losses at the gene ends were 3 bases for V and 11 bases for J; bases not matched to a gene: 14. The CDR3 sequence is CSAREQGAILLKQFF. CDR3 DNA: TGCAGTGCTAGGGAACAGGGGGCGATCCTTTTGAAGCAGTTCTTC.

This clonotype appeared many times. The chain recombines TRBV6-2 or TRBV6-3 with TRBJ2-5; TRBD2 is a possible D gene (6 bases). Germline V gene sequence: CDR1 MNHEY, CDR2 SVGEGT. V lost 6 bases to trimming and J lost 4 bases, with 21 bases between them. The CDR3 has 16 residues. The CDR3 reads CASRSGGSRYRETQYF. CDR3 nucleotide sequence: TGTGCCAGCAGAAGTGGGGGGAGCAGGTACCGAGAGACCCAGTACTTC.

This rearrangement joins TRBV4-1 to TRBJ1-1; D is perhaps TRBD1 (6 bases). Deletions cut 2 bases from V and 0 bases from J, with 16 bases between. The germline CDR1 and CDR2 sequences are MGHRA and YSYEKL. The CDR3 sequence is 17 residues long. The CDR3 sequence is CASSQPNRAGVNTEAFF. The CDR3 coding sequence is TGCGCCAGCAGCCAACCAAACCGGGCAGGGGTGAACACTGAAGCTTTCTTT.

Here the CDR3 DNA reads TGTGCCAGCAGCCAATACGGGGGAGAGACCCAGTACTTC. It yields the protein CASSQYGGETQYF. V is TRBV14 and J is TRBJ2-5; a weak D match, TRBD2 (6 bases). Germline assignment: CDR1 SGHDN and CDR2 FVKESK. The CDR3 spans 13 residues. The germline V and J ends were trimmed by 2 bases and 4 bases, with 8 bases remaining between them.

CDR3 DNA sequence: TGTGCCAGCAGCCCCAGACAGGTCGGTGGTGGCTACACCTTC. Its protein product is CASSPRQVGGGYTF. The V and J genes are TRBV7-9 and TRBJ1-2, with a tentative D call TRBD1 (6 bases). The CDR3 length is 14 residues. V lost 5 bases, J lost 7 bases, and 17 bases lay in between. The germline V gene has CDR1 SEHNR and CDR2 FQNEAQ (reference sequence).

This sequence joins TRBV3-1 and TRBJ1-1, with D perhaps TRBD1 (5 bases). V gave up 0 bases and J gave up 3 bases, with 11 bases separating them. Germline CDR1 is LGHDT and CDR2 is YNNKEL (reference sequence). The CDR3 consists of 15 residues. The CDR3 DNA reads TGTGCCAGCAGCCAAGAAATAAGGGGTTACACTGAAGCTTTCTTT. Residues: CASSQEIRGYTEAFF. The full variable domain, rest sourced from reference TRBV3-1 and TRBJ1-1, is DTAVSQTPKYLVTQMGNDKSIKCEQNLGHDTMYWYKQDSKKFLKIMFSYNNKELIINETVPNRFSPKSPDKAHLNLHINSLELGDSAVYFCASSQEIRGYTEAFFGQGTRLTVV.

This chain links TRBV20-1 with TRBJ2-1; a possible D gene is TRBD2 (6 bases). Germline V gives CDR1 DFQATT, CDR2 SNEGSKA (reference sequence). The CDR3 loop spans 9 amino acids. The V gene lost 3 bases and the J gene lost 12 bases, with 6 bases spanning the gap. This chain's CDR3 is CSARGGQFF. The CDR3 coding sequence is TGCAGTGCTAGGGGGGGGCAGTTCTTC.

This clonotype was counted only a few times. CDR3 in DNA: TGTGCCAGCAGCTCCTTGAGGGGAGAGACCCAGTACTTC. It specifies CASSSLRGETQYF. The J gene is TRBJ2-4, the V gene TRBV7-9, with D possibly called TRBD1 or TRBD2 (5 bases each). The J call is doubtful: the DNA matches TRBJ2-5 better. The CDR3 is 13 amino acids. Per germline, CDR1 SEHNR and CDR2 FQNEAQ (reference sequence).

This clonotype was observed a few times. The rearrangement joins TRBV6-2 or TRBV6-3 to TRBJ2-4; 7 positions agree with TRBD1. This CDR3 is built from 15 residues. CDR1 and CDR2 (germline): MNHEY, SVGEGT. V was pared by 6 bases and J by 13 bases, with 18 bases of the junction left unmatched. The CDR3 DNA sequence: TGTGCCAGCAGCGCCCCTAGACAGGGCCCAAGGGAGCAGTACTTC. This gives the protein CASSAPRQGPREQYF.

This clonotype was seen a few times. This may be a read error: a much more frequent sequence differs by one nucleotide. This sequence joins TRBV5-1 and TRBJ2-7; D is perhaps TRBD1 (6 bases). CDR1 and CDR2 (germline): SGHRS, YFSETQ. The CDR3 sequence is 13 residues long. Trimming shortened V by 4 bases and J by 3 bases, and 11 bases separated the two germline ends. For the CDR3, the DNA is TGCGCCAGCAGCACCGGACAGTTCTACGAGCAGTACTTC. Translated, it gives CASSTGQFYEQYF.

CDR3 DNA sequence: TGTGCCAGCAGTACCGGGACTAGCGGAGACTCAGATACGCAGTATTTT. It specifies CASSTGTSGDSDTQYF. The chain recombines TRBV27 with TRBJ2-3, with 11 bases matching TRBD2. From germline, CDR1 is MNHEY and CDR2 SMNVEV (reference sequence). The V gene end was trimmed by 5 bases and the J gene end by 4 bases; junction bases not matched to a gene: 8. The CDR3 sequence is 16 residues long.

The chain carries TRBV6-4 and TRBJ2-5; perhaps TRBD2 as D (6 bases). The CDR3 length is 15 residues. The germline CDR1 and CDR2 sequences are MRHNA and SNTAGT. V gave up 3 bases and J gave up 5 bases, with 16 bases separating them. CDR3 residues: CASSESSVTGETQYF. The CDR3, as DNA: TGTGCCAGCAGTGAGTCTAGCGTGACTGGGGAGACCCAGTACTTC.

This clonotype occurred a few times. This chain links TRBV12-3 or TRBV12-4 with TRBJ2-7; TRBD2 matches 9 bases. The CDR3 length is 15 residues. J was trimmed by 2 bases and V by 8 bases; bases with no gene match: 10. CDR3 in DNA: TGTGCCAGCCAGGTCCAGACTAGCGGAACCTACGAGCAGTACTTC. Amino acid sequence: CASQVQTSGTYEQYF.

This clonotype has a handful of counts. V gene TRBV29-1 combines with J gene TRBJ2-5, with D perhaps matching TRBD1 (6 bases). V shed 7 bases and J shed 5 bases, with 14 bases lying between them. This CDR3 comprises 12 residues. Germline CDR1 SQVTM, CDR2 ANQGSEA. In DNA form, the CDR3 reads TGCAGCGAGACAGGAATGGGGGAGACCCAGTACTTC. Protein sequence: CSETGMGETQYF.

V gene TRBV21-1 combines with J gene TRBJ1-2; the D call of TRBD1 is as the table states it, not checked on the DNA. TRBV21-1 is given as a pseudogene. The CDR3 totals 16 residues. DNA of the CDR3: TGTGCCAGCAGCAAAGTGGAAAGGGCCAGGGGAAATGGCTACACCTTC. It codes for CASSKVERARGNGYTF.

The chain couples TRBV7-9 to TRBJ2-1; 7 bases align to TRBD1. V was pared by 5 bases and J by 2 bases, with 6 bases of the junction left unmatched. From germline, CDR1 is SEHNR and CDR2 FQNEAQ (reference sequence). The CDR3 has 15 residues. DNA of the CDR3: TGTGCCAGCAGCCCCCGGGACAGTGCCTACAATGAGCAGTTCTTC. Its translation: CASSPRDSAYNEQFF.

As regards this clonotype: Relative to the germline gene, one junction end is altered; a read error may explain this. The chain recombines TRBV7-9 with TRBJ2-3, with 8 bases matching TRBD1. Germline CDR1 and CDR2: SEHNR and FQNEAQ (reference sequence). The CDR3 loop spans 14 amino acids. The CDR3 sequence: CASSLQGATDAQYF. Here the CDR3 DNA reads TGTGCCAGCAGCTTGCAGGGGGCGACAGATGCGCAGTATTTT.

The CDR3 sequence: CASSVQGVDYNEQFF. The CDR3 DNA sequence: TGTGCCAGCAGCGTACAGGGGGTTGACTACAATGAGCAGTTCTTC. V gene TRBV9 combines with J gene TRBJ2-1, with 7 bases that match TRBD1. J lost 3 bases, V lost 1 base, and 4 bases had no gene match. The germline V gene encodes CDR1 SGDLS and CDR2 YYNGEE. The CDR3 has 15 residues.

This clonotype was seen a handful of times. V and J are TRBV2 and TRBJ2-1; D is ambiguous. CDR3 length: 14 amino acids. Germline V gene lookup returns CDR1 SNHLY and CDR2 FYNNEI. V lost 5 bases, J lost 2 bases, and 10 bases lay in between. CDR3 protein: CASSLASTYNEQFF. In nucleotides, the CDR3 is TGTGCCAGCAGTCTTGCGAGCACCTACAATGAGCAGTTCTTC. Based on the CDR3 plus reference TRBV2 and TRBJ2-1, the full variable domain is EPEVTQTPSHQVTQMGQEVILRCVPISNHLYFYWYRQILGQKVEFLVSFYNNEISEKSEIFDDQFSVERPDGSNFTLKIRSTKLEDSAMYFCASSLASTYNEQFFGPGTRLTVL.

Notes on this clonotype: With a much larger clone just one base away, this may be a read error. The DNA for the CDR3 is TGTGCCAGCAGCGCCCCGGGGGGCCAAGAGACCCAGTACTTC. It specifies CASSAPGGQETQYF. The J gene is TRBJ2-5, the V gene TRBV7-2; the match to TRBD2 covers 7 bases. CDR3 length equals 14 residues. J gave up 1 base and V 5 bases, and 4 bases lay outside the gene matches. CDR1 is SGHTA and CDR2 is FQGNSA in the germline V gene.

This clonotype showed up just a few times. This chain links TRBV20-1 with TRBJ1-2; no clear D. CDR3 length: 15 residues. Germline V gives CDR1 DFQATT, CDR2 SNEGSKA (reference sequence). The V and J ends lost 2 bases and 5 bases respectively, with 18 bases between them. The CDR3 loop reads CSARLLTRVEYGYTF. CDR3 nucleotides: TGCAGTGCTAGACTCCTGACTAGGGTCGAGTATGGCTACACCTTC.

This clonotype occurred many times. This chain links TRBV11-2 with TRBJ2-7, with D possibly being TRBD1 (5 bases). V shed 5 bases and J shed 6 bases, with 17 bases lying between them. Germline V gives CDR1 SGHAT, CDR2 FQNNGV. This CDR3 region has 14 residues. The CDR3 sequence is CASSQDITPSEQYF. The CDR3 DNA sequence: TGTGCCAGCAGCCAGGACATAACCCCATCCGAGCAGTACTTC.